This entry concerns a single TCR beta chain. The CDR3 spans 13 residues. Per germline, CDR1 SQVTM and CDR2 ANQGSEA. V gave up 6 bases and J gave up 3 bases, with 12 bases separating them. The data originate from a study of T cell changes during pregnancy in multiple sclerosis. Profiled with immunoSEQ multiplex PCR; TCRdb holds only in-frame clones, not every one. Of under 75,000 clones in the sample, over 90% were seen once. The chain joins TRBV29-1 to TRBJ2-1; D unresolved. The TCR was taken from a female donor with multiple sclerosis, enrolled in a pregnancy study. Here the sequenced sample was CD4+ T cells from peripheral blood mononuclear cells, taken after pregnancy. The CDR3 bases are TGCAGCGTGGAATCTTCCCTCTACAATGAGCAGTTCTTC. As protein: CSVESSLYNEQFF.